This T cell receptor beta chain is drawn from a study of T cell repertoires in cytomegalovirus infection. Points from the study as a whole: HLA-C-restricted, CMV-specific TCR beta clonotypes were dominant ex vivo.

Trimming took 5 bases from V and 4 from J; bases not matched to a gene: 8. Germline CDR1 reads SGHTA; CDR2 reads FQGNSA. CDR3 size: 15 residues. TCRdb independently ran MiXCR on the reads; one entry per CDR3 protein. The table has some 700,000 distinct CDR3 sequences, around 35% seen once; the top ten hold about 18%. This clonotype was counted between two and nine times. Its antigen is unidentified. Here the sequenced sample was cultured PBMCs, taken from culture after CMV antigen stimulation. The sequence was obtained from a human donor in good health (CMV status not recorded). Some clones in this sample may be carry-over from other donors' samples. J is TRBJ1-2 and V is TRBV7-2; TRBD1 matches 9 bases. This CDR3 reads CASSLYGQGSYGYTF. In nucleotides, the CDR3 is TGTGCCAGCAGCCTTTATGGACAGGGGAGCTATGGCTACACCTTC.